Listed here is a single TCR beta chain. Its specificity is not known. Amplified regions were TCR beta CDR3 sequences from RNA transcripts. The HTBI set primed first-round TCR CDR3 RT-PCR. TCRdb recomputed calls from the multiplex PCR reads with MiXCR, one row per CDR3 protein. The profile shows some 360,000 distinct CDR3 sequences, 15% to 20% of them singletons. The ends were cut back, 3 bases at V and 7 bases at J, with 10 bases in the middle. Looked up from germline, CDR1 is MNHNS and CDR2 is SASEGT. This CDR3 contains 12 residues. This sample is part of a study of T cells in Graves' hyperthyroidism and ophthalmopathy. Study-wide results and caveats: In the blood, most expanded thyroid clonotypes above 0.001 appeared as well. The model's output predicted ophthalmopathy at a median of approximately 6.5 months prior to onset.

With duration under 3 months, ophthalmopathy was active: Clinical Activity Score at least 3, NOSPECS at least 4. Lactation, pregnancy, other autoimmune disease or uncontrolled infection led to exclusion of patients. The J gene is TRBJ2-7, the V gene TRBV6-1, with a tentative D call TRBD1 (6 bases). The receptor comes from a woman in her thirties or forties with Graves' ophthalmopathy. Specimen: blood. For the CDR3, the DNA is TGTGCCAGCAGTGAGGGGGCCGGGGAGCAGTACTTC. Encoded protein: CASSEGAGEQYF.